A selection of T cell receptor beta chains follows, all from one sample in a study of neurological immune-mediated disorders. TCRdb recomputed calls from the 5' RACE reads with MiXCR, one row per CDR3 protein. The sample comprises approximately 82,000 distinct CDR3 sequences, about 13% of which are singletons, and about 4.6% rests with the top ten. Specimen: PBMCs. These receptors were taken from a female donor with HTLV-1-associated myelopathy (HAM/TSP). Each CDR3 is given with its conserved first and last residue. D genes are given only for firm matches. The listing skips clone size in some rows; elsewhere it reads once, few, many or a size class.

j_call	v_call	clone_size	d_call	cdr3_aa	cdr3_nt
TRBJ2-1	TRBV6-4	.	TRBD2	CASSRTSGAEQFF	TGTGCCAGCAGTAGGACTAGCGGGGCAGAGCAGTTCTTC
TRBJ2-1	TRBV3-1	many	.	CASSSTQMGGANEQFF	TGTGCCAGCAGTTCGACCCAAATGGGGGGGGCGAATGAGCAGTTCTTC
TRBJ2-1	TRBV5-1	many	.	CASSAPGGEQFF	TGCGCCAGCAGCGCCCCCGGGGGTGAGCAGTTCTTC
TRBJ2-2	TRBV3-1	many	TRBD1	CASSQRDSNTGELFF	TGTGCCAGCAGCCAAAGGGACAGTAACACCGGGGAGCTGTTTTTT
TRBJ2-2	TRBV4-1	many	.	CASSQGATQWGELFF	TGCGCCAGCAGCCAAGGGGCAACCCAGTGGGGGGAGCTGTTTTTT
TRBJ1-2	TRBV5-1	many	.	CASSLSQTSYYGYTF	TGCGCCAGCAGCTTATCACAGACTTCGTACTATGGCTACACCTTC
TRBJ2-7	TRBV20-1	many	TRBD2	CSARAQGLALGGEQYF	TGCAGTGCTAGAGCCCAGGGACTAGCGCTGGGAGGGGAGCAGTACTTC
TRBJ2-7	TRBV6-5	many	.	CASSYRRVRPYEQYF	TGTGCCAGCAGTTATCGAAGGGTACGGCCCTACGAGCAGTACTTC
TRBJ2-1	TRBV9	many	.	CASSVRGGEQFF	TGTGCCAGCAGCGTACGTGGGGGTGAGCAGTTCTTC
TRBJ2-3	TRBV7-2	many	TRBD2	CASRDRLAGTDTQYF	TGTGCCAGCAGGGACCGACTAGCTGGCACAGATACGCAGTATTTT
TRBJ2-7	TRBV20-1	many	.	CSALDDGNSYEQYF	TGCAGTGCTTTAGACGACGGGAACTCCTACGAGCAGTACTTC
TRBJ2-7	TRBV5-1	.	.	CASSMGDYEQYF	TGCGCCAGCAGCATGGGAGACTACGAGCAGTACTTC
TRBJ1-2	TRBV20-1	.	TRBD1	CSSSDRTGAGYGYTF	TGCAGTTCTAGCGATCGGACAGGGGCCGGCTATGGCTACACCTTC
TRBJ2-7	TRBV29-1	many	.	CSVVGFHEQYF	TGCAGCGTTGTAGGGTTTCACGAGCAGTACTTC
TRBJ2-7	TRBV29-1	.	.	CSARADSSQGQYF	TGCAGCGCCCGAGCGGACAGTTCTCAGGGGCAGTACTTC
TRBJ2-3	TRBV20-1	many	.	CSANRAGTDTQYF	TGCAGTGCTAACCGGGCGGGCACAGATACGCAGTATTTT
TRBJ1-4	TRBV2	.	TRBD1	CASSDTGTGGEKLFF	TGTGCCAGCAGTGACACCGGGACAGGGGGCGAAAAACTGTTTTTT
TRBJ2-5	TRBV20-1	many	.	CSARDLRGQTQYF	TGCAGTGCTAGAGATCTCCGAGGGCAAACCCAGTACTTC
TRBJ2-1	TRBV5-1	few	.	CASSSPPDRTTYNEQFF	TGCGCCAGCAGCTCCCCACCCGACAGGACTACCTACAATGAGCAGTTCTTC
TRBJ2-5	TRBV7-2	many	TRBD2	CASSGRTSGKETQYF	TGTGCCAGCAGCGGTCGGACTAGCGGGAAGGAGACCCAGTACTTC
TRBJ2-2	TRBV6-6	many	.	CASSYFTGTSNTGELFF	TGTGCCAGCAGTTACTTTACCGGGACTTCTAACACCGGGGAGCTGTTTTTT
TRBJ1-1	TRBV5-5	many	.	CASSLWTAANTEAFF	TGTGCCAGCAGCCTATGGACGGCCGCCAACACTGAAGCTTTCTTT
TRBJ1-6	TRBV5-1	.	TRBD1	CASSYDRGSPLHF	TGCGCCAGCAGCTACGACAGGGGATCACCCCTCCACTTT
TRBJ2-1	TRBV20-1	many	TRBD2	CSGKSSGLFYNEQFF	TGCAGTGGGAAATCTAGCGGACTTTTCTACAATGAGCAGTTCTTC
TRBJ2-5	TRBV9	many	.	CASSLQGREQETQYF	TGTGCCAGCAGCCTACAGGGCAGGGAACAAGAGACCCAGTACTTC
TRBJ1-1	TRBV7-2	.	.	CASSLRSLNTEAFF	TGTGCCAGCAGCTTGCGGAGTTTGAACACTGAAGCTTTCTTT